These 20 T cell receptor beta chains share one sample of origin, sequenced in a study of T cells in Graves' hyperthyroidism and ophthalmopathy. Amplification of TCR beta CDR3 regions used RNA as the template. HTBI primers were used for first-round RT-PCR of the TCR CDR3. In TCRdb, the multiplex PCR reads were re-called with MiXCR into one record per CDR3 protein. The sample yields fewer than 500,000 distinct CDR3 sequences, 14% seen once. The sample consisted of blood. The receptors here all came from a woman younger than 45 with Graves' ophthalmopathy.

The J gene is TRBJ2-1, the V gene TRBV29-1, with 7 bases that match TRBD2. V shed 5 bases, J shed 2 bases, and the junction held 6 bases outside the gene matches. Per the germline V gene, CDR1 is SQVTM and CDR2 is ANQGSEA. CDR3 length equals 14 residues. CDR3 residues: CSVRRGWPYNEQFF. The DNA for the CDR3 is TGCAGCGTTCGGCGGGGGTGGCCCTACAATGAGCAGTTCTTC.

This clonotype was seen at least ten times. The V and J genes are TRBV10-3 and TRBJ1-1; perhaps TRBD1 as D (5 bases). The V gene lost 6 bases and the J gene lost 3 bases, with 14 bases spanning the gap. Germline lookup yields CDR1 ENHRY and CDR2 SYGVKD. The length of the CDR3 is 14 residues. The CDR3 nucleotides read TGTGCCATCAGCGAAGGGCCGGGGGACACTGAAGCTTTCTTT. Translated, it gives CAISEGPGDTEAFF.

The table lists this clonotype with a few counts. V is TRBV4-1 and J is TRBJ2-3; no reliable D call. Germline loops: CDR1 MGHRA, CDR2 YSYEKL. The ends were cut back, 6 bases at V and 7 bases at J, with 23 bases in the middle. The CDR3 extends over 16 amino acids. CDR3 bases: TGCGCCAGCAGGCTACAAGATACGTTTAGCCTATATACGCAGTATTTT. Its protein is CASRLQDTFSLYTQYF.

This clonotype was seen ten or more times. This sequence joins TRBV6-1 and TRBJ1-6; D gene ambiguous. This CDR3 region has 14 residues. Trimming cost V 1 base and J 10 bases, with 11 bases left between them. Germline V CDR1 and CDR2: MNHNS, SASEGT. This chain's CDR3 is CASSEGSVGSPLHF. The CDR3 nucleotides are TGTGCCAGCAGTGAAGGGTCAGTTGGGTCACCCCTCCACTTT.

This clonotype was found many times. The chain has TRBV30 and TRBJ1-4; 10 bases line up with TRBD1. Germline CDR1 is GTSNPN and CDR2 is SVGIG (reference sequence). Trimming removed 6 bases from V and 8 bases from J; junction bases left unmatched: 12. The CDR3 sequence is 15 residues long. CDR3 residues: CACHATGQGPEKLFF. CDR3 coding DNA: TGTGCCTGCCATGCTACGGGACAGGGGCCCGAAAAACTGTTTTTT.

In this sample, this clonotype turned up a few times. The genes are TRBV11-2 and TRBJ1-2; D possibly corresponds to TRBD1 (5 bases). CDR3 length equals 18 residues. V lost 4 bases, J lost 8 bases, and 29 bases lay in between. From germline, CDR1 is SGHAT and CDR2 FQNNGV. The CDR3 DNA is TGTGCCAGCAGCTATCATGGGGCCCGACTTTATCGCCAAGGGGGCTACACCTTC. As protein: CASSYHGARLYRQGGYTF.

This clonotype has a count of ten or more. The chain employs TRBV20-1 and TRBJ1-6, with no clear D. V gave up 1 base and J gave up 9 bases, with 7 bases separating them. CDR3 size: 12 residues. Germline CDR1 DFQATT, CDR2 SNEGSKA (reference sequence). CDR3 nucleotides: TGCAGTGCTAGAGTTTTTTCTTCACCCCTCCACTTT. This codes for CSARVFSSPLHF.

This clonotype was recorded many times. The chain joins TRBV6-1 to TRBJ1-2, with TRBD1 as a possible D gene (5 bases). CDR3 length equals 15 residues. V lost 6 bases and J lost 5, with 19 bases in between. Germline assignment: CDR1 MNHNS and CDR2 SASEGT. CDR3 amino acids: CASSGPGRAYYGYTF. In DNA, the CDR3 is TGTGCCAGCAGCGGTCCCGGCAGGGCTTATTATGGCTACACCTTC.

This clonotype showed up just a few times. One junction end disagrees with the germline gene, perhaps due to a read error. The J gene is TRBJ1-1, the V gene TRBV11-2, with TRBD1 identical over 7 bases. This CDR3 has 14 amino acids. The germline gives CDR1 SGHAT, CDR2 FQNNGV. CDR3 in amino acids: CTSSGQTGDTEAFF. DNA for the CDR3: TGTACCAGCAGTGGCCAAACAGGGGACACTGAAGCTTTCTTT.

This clonotype has only a few counts. The CDR3 loop reads CASTPSGKAKNIQYF. CDR3 in DNA: TGTGCCAGTACCCCTTCAGGGAAGGCCAAAAACATTCAGTACTTC. J is TRBJ2-4 and V is TRBV19; a possible D gene is TRBD1 (5 bases). Trimming took 7 bases from V and 1 from J, leaving 14 bases between them. From germline, CDR1 is LNHDA and CDR2 SQIVND (reference sequence). There are 15 residues in the CDR3.

This clonotype was seen only a few times. The V gene is TRBV7-3, the J gene TRBJ1-1; D gene ambiguous. The CDR3 sequence is 13 residues long. In germline, CDR1 is SGHTA, CDR2 FQGTGA. V lost 5 bases to trimming and J lost 11 bases, with 18 bases between them. The CDR3 reads CASSPGLIQNAFF. DNA for the CDR3: TGTGCCAGCAGCCCGGGCCTTATTCAGAACGCTTTCTTT.

This clonotype was found many times. The rearrangement uses TRBV20-1 and TRBJ2-4; possibly TRBD2 for D (5 bases). With 3 bases removed from V and 9 bases from J, the gap between germline ends came to 12 bases. Germline CDR1 and CDR2: DFQATT and SNEGSKA (reference sequence). The CDR3 sequence is 12 residues long. This CDR3 reads CSAREVDGIQYF. CDR3 DNA sequence: TGCAGTGCTAGGGAGGTAGACGGCATTCAGTACTTC.

This clonotype has a count of ten or more. CDR3 bases: TGTGCCAGCTCACCGACAGGGATGGCTCTTACCCAGTACTTC. It is translated as CASSPTGMALTQYF. The V call is TRBV18, the J call TRBJ2-5, with 7 bases identical to TRBD1. CDR1 and CDR2 (germline): KGHSH, LQKENI. This CDR3 has 14 residues. V shed 3 bases, J shed 8 bases, and the junction held 9 bases outside the gene matches. Combining the CDR3 with reference TRBV18 and TRBJ2-5 gives the whole variable domain NAGVMQNPRHLVRRRGQEARLRCSPMKGHSHVYWYRQLPEEGLKFMVYLQKENIIDESGMPKERFSAEFPKEGPSILRIQQVVRGDSAAYFCASSPTGMALTQYFGPGTRLLVL.

The sample holds many counts of this clonotype. The chain combines TRBV20-1 with TRBJ1-2; 9 nucleotides align to TRBD1. The trim removed 0 bases at V and 8 bases at J, leaving 13 bases unmatched. Germline V gene data show CDR1 as DFQATT and CDR2 as SNEGSKA (reference sequence). The CDR3 is 16 amino acids. CDR3 sequence (DNA): TGCAGTGCTAGAGATCCCCTGGGACAGGGAAACGCAGGCTACACCTTC. Translated, it gives CSARDPLGQGNAGYTF.

This clonotype was seen many times. The CDR3 nucleotides read TGTGCCAGCAACCACTATTACAGGGGACACACCGGGGAGCTGTTTTTT. Amino acids: CASNHYYRGHTGELFF. The chain links TRBV3-1 to TRBJ2-2; 7 bases are shared with TRBD1. Germline CDR1 reads LGHDT; CDR2 reads YNNKEL (reference sequence). Trimming removed 7 bases from V and 3 bases from J; junction bases left unmatched: 11. There are 16 residues in the CDR3.

In this sample, this clonotype turned up many times. J is TRBJ2-6 and V is TRBV12-3 or TRBV12-4; D may be TRBD1 (5 bases). V shed 5 bases and J shed 1 base, with 6 bases lying between them. The CDR3 spans 14 residues. CDR3 in amino acids: CASSGASGANVLTF. The CDR3 DNA sequence: TGTGCCAGCAGTGGGGCTTCTGGGGCCAACGTCCTGACTTTC.

In its sample, this clonotype was seen many times. The J gene is TRBJ1-2, the V gene TRBV3-1, with D perhaps matching TRBD1 (5 bases). V lost 5 bases and J 8 bases, leaving 21 bases between the germline ends. The germline gives CDR1 LGHDT, CDR2 YNNKEL (reference sequence). The CDR3 runs to 15 residues. The CDR3 sequence is CASSDSGVPVGGYTF. CDR3 nucleotides: TGTGCCAGCAGCGATTCGGGGGTACCTGTCGGAGGCTACACCTTC.

The rearrangement joins TRBV27 to TRBJ2-4, with 10 bases that match TRBD1. The CDR3 loop spans 16 amino acids. The ends lost 5 bases at V and 1 base at J; junction bases unmatched: 5. The V gene's germline CDR1 is MNHEY and CDR2 SMNVEV (reference sequence). In nucleotides, the CDR3 is TGTGCCAGCAGTCGGATGGGACAGGGGGCCAAAAACATTCAGTACTTC. The encoded protein is CASSRMGQGAKNIQYF.

This clonotype was seen at least ten times. The V call is TRBV30, the J call TRBJ1-1; 9 nucleotides agree with TRBD1. The CDR3 is made up of 18 amino acids. J gave up 1 base and V 2 bases, and 14 bases lay outside the gene matches. Germline values: CDR1 GTSNPN, CDR2 SVGIG (reference sequence). CDR3 protein: CAWSIWGGQGTSNTEAFF. CDR3 sequence (DNA): TGTGCCTGGAGTATCTGGGGGGGACAGGGAACCTCGAACACTGAAGCTTTCTTT.

This clonotype was detected many times. The rearrangement links TRBV10-2 to TRBJ1-2; 7 positions match TRBD1. This CDR3 has 15 amino acids. The V gene's germline CDR1 is WSHSY and CDR2 SAAADI. The V and J ends lost 3 bases and 2 bases, in that order; junction bases with no gene match: 6. This chain's CDR3 is CASSENRGSNYGYTF. As DNA, the CDR3 is TGCGCCAGCAGTGAAAACAGGGGCTCCAACTATGGCTACACCTTC.